Following are 18 T cell receptor beta chains from one sample sequenced in a study of Graves' ophthalmopathy and Graves' hyperthyroidism. The authors amplified TCR beta CDR3 regions, and they did so from RNA transcripts for repertoire sequencing. RT-PCR with HTBI primers came first, then second-round multiplex PCR. TCRdb independently ran MiXCR on the multiplex PCR reads; one entry per CDR3 protein. Found here are about 740,000 distinct CDR3 sequences, 40% of them singletons; the top ten hold about 40%. The sample was peripheral blood. The origin of the receptors is an adult man with Graves' ophthalmopathy.

Comments on this clonotype: A clone one base away is much larger, so this may be a read error. The chain carries TRBV9 and TRBJ1-4; D might be TRBD1 (5 bases). Germline lookup yields CDR1 SGDLS and CDR2 YYNGEE. Trimming cost V 3 bases and J 4 bases, with 10 bases left between them. CDR3 length equals 14 residues. CDR3 DNA sequence: TGTGCCAGCAGCGGACGGGACTTTAATGAAAAACTGTTTTTT. Encoded protein: CASSGRDFNEKLFF.

The chain recombines TRBV6-2 or TRBV6-3 with TRBJ1-5; maybe TRBD1 (5 bases). Per germline, CDR1 MNHEY and CDR2 SVGEGT. Trimming stripped 3 bases from V and 7 bases from J, with 16 bases between. The CDR3 totals 15 residues. CDR3: CASSYLGQLNQPQHF. The CDR3 DNA reads TGTGCCAGCAGTTATTTGGGGCAGTTAAACCAGCCCCAGCATTTT.

This clonotype has only a few counts. This sequence joins TRBV2 and TRBJ2-2; D is tentatively TRBD1 or TRBD2 (5 bases each). V was shortened by 3 bases and J by 8 bases, with 10 bases between the two germline ends. The CDR3 covers 13 residues. Germline loops: CDR1 SNHLY, CDR2 FYNNEI. The CDR3 coding sequence is TGTGCCAGCAGTGAGACTGGGGGAGGGGAGCTGTTTTTT. Amino acids: CASSETGGGELFF.

This chain links TRBV5-5 with TRBJ1-1, with D unresolved. The germline gives CDR1 SGHKS, CDR2 YYEKEE (reference sequence). The CDR3 runs to 17 residues. V was pared by 0 bases and J by 4 bases, with 19 bases between. The CDR3 region has the DNA TGTGCCAGCAGCTTGGCAAGGGTGGGTTTTGGTGGCACTGAAGCTTTCTTT. It translates to CASSLARVGFGGTEAFF.

The chain links TRBV7-9 to TRBJ1-2; 7 bases fit TRBD1. The CDR3 spans 13 residues. The germline CDR1 and CDR2 sequences are SEHNR and FQNEAQ (reference sequence). The ends lost 11 bases at V and 2 bases at J; junction bases unmatched: 8. The CDR3: CACRTGENYGYTF. CDR3 in DNA: TGTGCCTGCCGGACAGGAGAAAACTATGGCTACACCTTC.

The rearrangement joins TRBV12-3 or TRBV12-4 to TRBJ1-2; 9 bases map to TRBD1. CDR3 length equals 12 residues. V was pared by 6 bases and J by 8 bases, with 4 bases of the junction left unmatched. DNA of the CDR3: TGTGCCAGCAGCCGAGGGACAGGGGGCTACACCTTC. Residues: CASSRGTGGYTF.

The rearrangement uses TRBV6-5 and TRBJ2-7, with D perhaps given as TRBD1 or TRBD2 (7 bases each). Trimming stripped 0 bases from V and 6 bases from J, with 12 bases between. The V gene's germline CDR1 is MNHEY and CDR2 SVGAGI. The CDR3 sequence is 14 residues long. CDR3 sequence (DNA): TGTGCCAGCAGTTACTCTGACAGGGAGGGCGAGCAGTACTTC. This gives the protein CASSYSDREGEQYF.

This clonotype was counted a few times. At one boundary the junction diverges from the germline segment, which might be a read error. V gene TRBV24-1 combines with J gene TRBJ1-5; weak D call: TRBD1 (5 bases). The CDR3 is 15 residues long. CDR1 and CDR2 from the germline V gene are KGHDR and SFDVKD. The CDR3 sequence: CASSEFQGSNQPQHF. DNA of the CDR3: TGTGCCAGCAGTGAATTTCAGGGTAGCAATCAGCCCCAGCATTTT.

This rearrangement joins TRBV10-3 to TRBJ1-2; 7 bases match TRBD1. With V trimmed by 6 bases and J by 6 bases, 7 bases remained unmatched. Germline values: CDR1 ENHRY, CDR2 SYGVKD. This CDR3 is built from 13 residues. CDR3 loop: CAISDRVGNGYTF. CDR3 in DNA: TGTGCCATCAGCGACAGGGTAGGGAATGGCTACACCTTC.

The CDR3 region is CSASPGGRNSPLHF. The CDR3 DNA is TGCAGTGCTAGTCCAGGGGGCCGTAATTCACCCCTCCACTTT. The V gene is TRBV20-1, the J gene TRBJ1-6, with TRBD1 matching over 8 bases. V dropped 3 bases and J dropped 6; count of bases not matched to a gene: 4. The CDR3 runs to 14 residues. Germline assignment: CDR1 DFQATT and CDR2 SNEGSKA (reference sequence).

A note on this clonotype: This sequence may be a read error, since a much larger clone differs from it by one base. The chain joins TRBV7-2 to TRBJ1-1; D gene uncertain. The V gene's germline CDR1 is SGHTA and CDR2 FQGNSA. This CDR3 comprises 14 residues. With 0 bases removed from V and 4 bases from J, the gap between germline ends came to 9 bases. Here the CDR3 reads CASSLALASTEAFF. DNA for the CDR3: TGTGCCAGCAGCTTAGCCCTAGCCTCCACTGAAGCTTTCTTT.

This clonotype came up many times. The chain uses TRBV19 and TRBJ1-6, with 9 positions matching TRBD1. The CDR3 length is 13 residues. The junction had 5 bases not matched to a gene; V was cut back by 9 bases and J by 8 bases. Per germline, CDR1 LNHDA and CDR2 SQIVND (reference sequence). The DNA of the CDR3 is TGTGCCAGCCGAAGGACAGGGGATTCACCCCTCCACTTT. The encoded protein is CASRRTGDSPLHF.

This clonotype was observed at least ten times. The chain combines TRBV7-9 with TRBJ2-7; D not resolved. CDR1 SEHNR and CDR2 FQNEAQ come from the germline V gene (reference sequence). The CDR3 is 12 residues long. The ends were cut back, 5 bases at V and 2 bases at J, with 7 bases in the middle. CDR3 loop: CASSPTPYEQYF. CDR3 coding DNA: TGTGCCAGCAGCCCCACCCCCTACGAGCAGTACTTC.

Remarks on this clonotype: Germline and junction disagree at one end, which may indicate a read error. The chain recombines TRBV7-3 with TRBJ1-1; D not certain. Germline V lookup: CDR1 SGHTA, CDR2 FQGTGA. The CDR3 length is 13 residues. The CDR3 here is CASSQAGSTEAFF. CDR3 nucleotides: TGCGCCAGCAGCCAAGCCGGGTCCACTGAAGCTTTCTTT.

This clonotype was found many times. This rearrangement joins TRBV7-9 to TRBJ1-6; D is unclear. The CDR3 is 15 amino acids. V was clipped by 3 bases and J by 2 bases, with 8 bases between them. Per germline, CDR1 SEHNR and CDR2 FQNEAQ (reference sequence). Written as DNA, the CDR3 is TGTGCCAGCAGCTTGGTCCTGGCCTATAATTCACCCCTCCACTTT. Translation gives CASSLVLAYNSPLHF.

This clonotype has ten or more counts. The chain recombines TRBV2 with TRBJ1-1; D gene ambiguous. Germline CDR1 reads SNHLY; CDR2 reads FYNNEI. This CDR3 spans 12 amino acids. Trimming shortened V by 5 bases and J by 5 bases, and 9 bases separated the two germline ends. CDR3 residues: CASSTSVTEAFF. The CDR3 DNA sequence: TGTGCCAGCAGTACTAGCGTAACTGAAGCTTTCTTT.

The chain links TRBV7-9 to TRBJ1-1; no clear D gene. Germline assignment: CDR1 SEHNR and CDR2 FQNEAQ (reference sequence). V gave up 0 bases and J gave up 5 bases, with 16 bases separating them. The length of the CDR3 is 16 residues. In DNA form, the CDR3 reads TGTGCCAGCAGCTTAGCTTTGGGTAACCGGAGGACTGAAGCTTTCTTT. It yields the protein CASSLALGNRRTEAFF.

V gene TRBV25-1 combines with J gene TRBJ1-6; D is perhaps TRBD1 (6 bases). The length of the CDR3 is 15 residues. V was pared by 5 bases and J by 8 bases, with 16 bases between. Germline values: CDR1 MGHDK, CDR2 SYGVNS. The CDR3 region is CASSLTTGIDSPLHF. CDR3 sequence (DNA): TGTGCCAGCAGTTTAACCACAGGGATTGATTCACCCCTCCACTTT.